This TCR beta chain was profiled in a study of T cell responses to AZD1222 COVID-19 vaccine listed by TCRdb under 2021. Regarding the complete study: AZD1222 recipients with second doses at about 4 weeks or about 12 weeks were pooled, because spike-specific TCR depth and breadth did not differ between schedules. TCR sequencing was performed for roughly 250 trial participants, of whom around 200 were given two doses of AZD1222 and some 25 were given two doses of MenACWY control vaccine. Enrollment into the trials was organized by age into subgroups of 18-55, 56-69 and 70-plus years, and those subgroups contained about 160, 30 and 59 TCR-sequenced participants, respectively.

Comments on this clone: The antigen this receptor binds is unknown. No base quality information exists; no much larger clone differs at one position.

The CDR3 regions of human TCRbeta chains were analyzed by immunosequencing. The authors' analysis ran thus. Repertoire TCRs were checked for matches against a reference library of SARS-CoV-2-specific TCRs that had been generated using the MIRA antigen-specificity platform. Breadth was defined as the fraction of unique TCRs that were SARS-CoV-2-associated, and depth was defined as the fraction of total T cells that were SARS-CoV-2-associated. Each spike-specific TCR was assigned to its reactive spike region and to a CD4 or CD8 class using the MIRA data. Log10-transformed breadth and depth values were compared by one-way ANOVA with Sidak's multiple comparisons tests. Entries here come from immuneACCESS through TCRdb and include only in-frame sequences with V and J called. Some clones fail to appear in such tables; in the studies checked, an unresolved V gene covers under half of the shortfall, and the cause of the remainder is unknown. V, J and clone size were drawn from that table, and D and trimming were deduced from the DNA. This sample gives 110,000 to 150,000 clones in total; 93% of them show up just once. 4.5% to 5.5% of the sample is taken by the ten largest.

Trimming removed 6 bases from V and 7 bases from J; the gene matches leave 9 bases unexplained. Reading the germline V gene gives CDR1 MDHEN and CDR2 SYDVKM. Spanning cysteine to phenylalanine, the CDR3 consists of 13 amino acids. Only the CDR3 region is kept as DNA, spanning 39 bases read in frame from base 1. Results the study describes overall, beyond this receptor: Conclusions about previously exposed vaccinees were limited because only five to seven AZD1222 recipients were SARS-CoV-2 seropositive at baseline. Reportedly, almost half of the unique spike-specific TCRs recognized epitopes lying outside the regions that are mutated in the B.1.351 and B.1.1.7 variants. Participants were mostly white British and included more females than males, and it was suggested by the authors that clonal diversity may have been underestimated. The 56-69-year group was small, and its depth increase did not reach significance, likely because of low power. CD4 TCRs associated with the vaccine covered the entire spike protein, and the dominant responses were in regions 160-218 and 743-854. Because no day 14 peak-response samples were available, the repertoires could be characterized only after the peak T cell response. Spike-specific TCR breadth and depth rose significantly after two AZD1222 doses compared with day 0 and with MenACWY recipients.

The intended sense of this specimen's time point label: baseline before first vaccination. Samples from vaccinated people were obtained from the UK trials COV001 and COV002, which included a single-blind randomized controlled phase 2/3 trial of AZD1222 (ChAdOx1 nCoV-19) in healthy adults. For TCRbeta chain sequencing, PBMC samples from trial participants were taken at day 0 and at day 28 after the second dose. This sample comprised peripheral blood, obtained on day 0 of AZD1222 vaccination. This clonotype originated in an adult in good health. Recombination linked TRBV28 to TRBJ2-7, with 7 bases aligning to TRBD2. CDR3 protein: CASRLGTIREQYF. The bases are TGTGCCAGCAGACTAGGGACTATCAGGGAGCAGTACTTC. Reference TRBV28 and TRBJ2-7 proteins supply the regions before and after the CDR3; the full variable domain is: DVKVTQSSRYLVKRTGEKVFLECVQDMDHENMFWYRQDPGLGLRLIYFSYDVKMKEKGDIPEGYSVSREKKERFSLILESASTNQTSMYLCASRLGTIREQYFGPGTRLTVT.